The source of this TCR beta chain is a study of T cell responses to AZD1222 COVID-19 vaccine. Across the whole study: Both about-4-week and about-12-week second-dose recipients were combined. Study-wide results and limits: Baseline antibody screening turned up just six seropositive AZD1222 recipients. Recipients of two AZD1222 doses showed rising Spike-specific TCR breadth and depth. Without day 14 samples, only post-peak T cell repertoires were studied.

As for this clone: Its antigen is still unknown.

The CDR3 is made up of 16 amino acids. The ends lost 0 bases at V and 6 bases at J; junction bases unmatched: 8. Germline assignment: CDR1 SGDLS and CDR2 YYNGEE. Some clones are missing from TCRdb's copy, which holds only in-frame ones; the method was immunoSEQ multiplex PCR. The sample records roughly 120,000 clones, about 85% being singletons. The V call is TRBV9, the J call TRBJ2-3, with TRBD2 matching 9 bases. The starting material was peripheral blood, obtained on day 0 of AZD1222 vaccination. The receptor was derived from an adult in good health. CDR3 DNA sequence: TGTGCCAGCAGCGTAGGACTAGCGGTCGGGTCGGATACGCAGTATTTT. Translated: CASSVGLAVGSDTQYF.